This TCR beta chain was sequenced for a study of blood T cell repertoires in COVID-19. Across the whole study: COVID-19 samples collected from the United States, Italy and Spain covered acute and convalescent phases. PBMCs, B-cell-depleted T cells, or T cells provided the cDNA or gDNA that made up the material.

Unmatched junction bases numbered 3, after V lost 0 bases and J lost 3 bases. The CDR3 length is 16 residues. The germline V gene has CDR1 SGHVS and CDR2 FQNEAQ. In the original analysis: Estimates of nucleated cell counts were drawn from the amplification of reference gene primers. Profiling relied on immunoSEQ multiplex PCR, and the TCRdb table lists in-frame clones only, not all of them. V and J calls and clone size come straight from that table; D and trimming were deduced from the DNA. The sample holds tens of thousands of clones, 80% to 90% seen once. Patients from Seattle were sampled longitudinally, starting during active infection.

Sequencing used peripheral blood. The V call is TRBV7-8, the J call TRBJ2-2; TRBD1 agrees at 8 bases. This receptor was taken from a woman aged 55 to 70 with COVID-19, enrolled during active disease. Here the CDR3 DNA reads TGTGCCAGCAGCTTAGCGACAGGGGTGTACACCGGGGAGCTGTTTTTT. Protein product: CASSLATGVYTGELFF.